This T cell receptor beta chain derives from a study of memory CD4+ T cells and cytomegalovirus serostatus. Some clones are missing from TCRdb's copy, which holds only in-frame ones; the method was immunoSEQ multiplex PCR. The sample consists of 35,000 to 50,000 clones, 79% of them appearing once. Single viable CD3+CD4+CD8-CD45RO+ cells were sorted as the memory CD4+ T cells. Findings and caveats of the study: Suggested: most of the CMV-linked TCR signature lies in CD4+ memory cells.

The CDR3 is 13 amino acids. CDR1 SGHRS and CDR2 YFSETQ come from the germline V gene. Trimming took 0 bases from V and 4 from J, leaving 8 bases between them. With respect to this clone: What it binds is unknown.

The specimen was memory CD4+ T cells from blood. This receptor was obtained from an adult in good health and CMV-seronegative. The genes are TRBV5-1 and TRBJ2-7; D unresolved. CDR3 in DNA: TGCGCCAGCAGCTTGGGCAGACGGTACGAGCAGTACTTC. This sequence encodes CASSLGRRYEQYF.